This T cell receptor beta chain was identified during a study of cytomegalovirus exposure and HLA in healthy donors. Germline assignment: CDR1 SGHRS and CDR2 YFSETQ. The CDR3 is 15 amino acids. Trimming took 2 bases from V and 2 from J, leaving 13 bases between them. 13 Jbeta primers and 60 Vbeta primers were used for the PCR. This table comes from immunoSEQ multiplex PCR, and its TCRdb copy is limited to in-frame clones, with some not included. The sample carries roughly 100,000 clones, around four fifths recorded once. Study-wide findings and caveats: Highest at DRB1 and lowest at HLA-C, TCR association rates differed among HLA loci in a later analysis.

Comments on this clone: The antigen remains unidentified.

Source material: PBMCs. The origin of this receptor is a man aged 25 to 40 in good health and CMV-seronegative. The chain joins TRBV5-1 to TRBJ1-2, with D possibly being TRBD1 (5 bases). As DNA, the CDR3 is TGCGCCAGCAGCTTCGGCTCGGGGGAGAACTATGGCTACACCTTC. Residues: CASSFGSGENYGYTF.